What follows describes a single T cell receptor (beta chain). As yet, its antigen is unknown. The CDR3 is made up of 14 amino acids. Deletions cut 4 bases from V and 4 bases from J, with 13 bases between. Germline assignment: CDR1 KGHSH and CDR2 LQKENI. With no exceptions, donors were healthy Caucasians. This record comes from a study of identical twins. Findings of the study overall: Out-of-frame beta sequences exhibited a weaker degree of excess twin sharing. Invariant MAIT and iNKT cells may have partly biased zero-insertion analyses. Memory repertoires showed no such pattern, whereas abundant cord blood beta clonotypes carried fewer insertions.

TCRdb re-derived calls from the 5' RACE reads in MiXCR, one entry per CDR3 protein. The table includes about 1.7 million distinct CDR3 sequences, around 29% detected once. The sequence was obtained from a newborn girl in good health. Sequencing used cord blood. The V gene is TRBV18, the J gene TRBJ1-1; the D is unclear. The CDR3 sequence: CASSRVSLGTEAFF. In nucleotides, the CDR3 is TGTGCCAGCTCACGGGTCAGTCTGGGCACTGAAGCTTTCTTT.